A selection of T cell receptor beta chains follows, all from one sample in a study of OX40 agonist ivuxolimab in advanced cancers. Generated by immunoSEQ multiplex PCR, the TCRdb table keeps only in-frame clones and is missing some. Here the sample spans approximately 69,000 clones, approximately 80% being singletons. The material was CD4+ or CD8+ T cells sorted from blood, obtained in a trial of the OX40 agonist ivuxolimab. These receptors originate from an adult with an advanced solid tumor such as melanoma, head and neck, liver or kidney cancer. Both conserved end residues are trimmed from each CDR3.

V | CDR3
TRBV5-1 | ASSPRGISHSPLH
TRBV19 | ASSLYVNTGGYT
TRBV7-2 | ASSLNRRTDTQY
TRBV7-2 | ASSSRVGSYNEQF
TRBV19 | ASRPLGTGGGYGYT
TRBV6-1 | ASRFASGTRDEQY
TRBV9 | ASSVVPGVDTQY
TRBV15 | ATSSRQGHGNTIY
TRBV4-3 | ASGFGRMNEKLF
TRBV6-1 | ASMIAGGDEQF
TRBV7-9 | ASSLDRNTEAF
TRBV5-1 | ASSSLTNSPLH
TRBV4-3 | ASSRGYTQENYAYT
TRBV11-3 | ASSLVLAGIENQPQH
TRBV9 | ASSLAVTGELF
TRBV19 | ASSISWGQRSQPQH
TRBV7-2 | ASSFRSSSNEQF
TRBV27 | ASRIMAGGNGEQF
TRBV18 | ASSPSRDREIYEQY
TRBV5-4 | ASSVRQGEREKLF
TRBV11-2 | ASSPGGWTEAF
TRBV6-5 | ASSYSSGGGQY
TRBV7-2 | ASSFEPDSGYT
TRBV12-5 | ASGLVQGAYEAF
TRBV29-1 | SVAGGPSQPQH
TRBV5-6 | ASSNTDTQY
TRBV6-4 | ASSDQGAGNSPLH
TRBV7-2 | ASSPGGRGTNYGYT
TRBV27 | ASSHRGAYQETQY
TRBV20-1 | SARVKGRQH
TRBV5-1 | ASSLDFETQY
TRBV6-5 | ASSYSPGQGSPLH
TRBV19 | ASSDTGISGGYT
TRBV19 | ASSIDRKNEQF
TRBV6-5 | ASSYDRGNYGYT
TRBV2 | ASSGLGGSYEQY
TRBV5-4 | ASSRGQGSTNEQF
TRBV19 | ASTARDRARGYT
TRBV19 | ASSPQALSETQY
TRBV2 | ASRDSSMGYEQY
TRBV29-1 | SVGDRGPYGYT
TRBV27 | ASSLIGTSGRHEQY
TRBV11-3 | ASSLTQPPDTQY
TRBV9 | ASSVGQELT
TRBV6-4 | ASCRPRDRDHQPQH
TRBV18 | ASSPAGQETQY
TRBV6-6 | ASSTGQPHSNQPQH
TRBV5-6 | ASSLVGSGNTIY
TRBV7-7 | ASPYRAYEQY